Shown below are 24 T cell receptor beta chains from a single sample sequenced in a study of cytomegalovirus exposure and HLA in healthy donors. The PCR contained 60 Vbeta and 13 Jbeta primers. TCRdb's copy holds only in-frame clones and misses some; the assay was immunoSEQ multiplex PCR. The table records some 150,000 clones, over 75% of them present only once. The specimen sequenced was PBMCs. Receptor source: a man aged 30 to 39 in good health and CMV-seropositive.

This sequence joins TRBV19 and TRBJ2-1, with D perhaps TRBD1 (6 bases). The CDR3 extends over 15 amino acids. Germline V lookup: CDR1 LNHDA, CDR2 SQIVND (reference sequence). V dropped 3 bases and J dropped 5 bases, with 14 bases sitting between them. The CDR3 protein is CASSIAGAGNNEQFF. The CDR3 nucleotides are TGTGCCAGTAGTATTGCAGGGGCAGGGAACAATGAGCAGTTCTTC.

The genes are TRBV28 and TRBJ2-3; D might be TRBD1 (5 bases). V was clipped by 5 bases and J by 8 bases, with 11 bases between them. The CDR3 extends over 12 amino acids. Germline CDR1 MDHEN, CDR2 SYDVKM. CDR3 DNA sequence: TGTGCCAGCAGTCTCCGACAGACTACGCAGTATTTT. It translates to CASSLRQTTQYF.

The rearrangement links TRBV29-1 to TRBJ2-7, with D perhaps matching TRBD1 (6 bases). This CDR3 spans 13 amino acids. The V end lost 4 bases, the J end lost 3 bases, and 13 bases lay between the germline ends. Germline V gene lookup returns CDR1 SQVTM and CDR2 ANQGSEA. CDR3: CSVGGTTNYEQYF. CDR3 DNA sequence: TGCAGCGTTGGGGGGACAACTAACTACGAGCAGTACTTC.

CDR3: CAWAHSLEQYF. In DNA form, the CDR3 reads TGTGCCTGGGCCCACTCCCTCGAGCAGTACTTC. The gene calls are TRBV30 and TRBJ2-7; D remains ambiguous. There are 11 residues in the CDR3. CDR1 and CDR2 (germline): GTSNPN, SVGIG (reference sequence). V was clipped by 5 bases and J by 6 bases, with 11 bases between them.

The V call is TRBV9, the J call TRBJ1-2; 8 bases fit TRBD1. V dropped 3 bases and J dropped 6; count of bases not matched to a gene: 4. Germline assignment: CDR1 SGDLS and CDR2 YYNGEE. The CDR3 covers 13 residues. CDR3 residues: CASSGRTGHGYTF. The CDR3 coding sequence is TGTGCCAGCAGCGGACGGACAGGGCATGGCTACACCTTC.

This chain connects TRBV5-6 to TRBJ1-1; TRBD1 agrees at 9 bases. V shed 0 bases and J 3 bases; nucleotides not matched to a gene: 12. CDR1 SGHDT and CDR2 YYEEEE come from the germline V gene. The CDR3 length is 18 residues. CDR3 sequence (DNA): TGTGCCAGCAGCTTGGCCGGGACAGGGTGGGGTTTGGACACTGAAGCTTTCTTT. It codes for CASSLAGTGWGLDTEAFF.

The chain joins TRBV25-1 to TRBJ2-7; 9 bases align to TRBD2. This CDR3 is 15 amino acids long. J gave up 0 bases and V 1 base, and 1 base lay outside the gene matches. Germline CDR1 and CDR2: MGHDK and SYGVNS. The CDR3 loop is CASSESLAGSYEQYF. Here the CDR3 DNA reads TGTGCCAGCAGTGAATCACTAGCGGGCTCCTACGAGCAGTACTTC.

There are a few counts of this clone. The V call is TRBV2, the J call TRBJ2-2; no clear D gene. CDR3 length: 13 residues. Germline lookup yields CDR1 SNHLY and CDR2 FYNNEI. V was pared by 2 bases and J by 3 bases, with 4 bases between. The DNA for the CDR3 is TGTGCCAGCAGTGAACAGTACACCGGGGAGCTGTTTTTT. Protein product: CASSEQYTGELFF.

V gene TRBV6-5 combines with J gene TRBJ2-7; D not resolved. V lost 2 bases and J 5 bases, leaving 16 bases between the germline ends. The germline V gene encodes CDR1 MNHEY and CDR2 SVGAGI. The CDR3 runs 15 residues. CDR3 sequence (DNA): TGTGCCAGCAGTTACAGTGGGCAGGATCTCGACGAGCAGTACTTC. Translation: CASSYSGQDLDEQYF.

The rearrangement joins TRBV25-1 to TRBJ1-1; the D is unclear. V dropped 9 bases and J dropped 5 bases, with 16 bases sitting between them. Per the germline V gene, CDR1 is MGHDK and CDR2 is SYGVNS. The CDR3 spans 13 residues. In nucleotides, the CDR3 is TGTGCCAGTTCCTGGATCGGGAGAACTGAAGCTTTCTTT. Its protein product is CASSWIGRTEAFF.

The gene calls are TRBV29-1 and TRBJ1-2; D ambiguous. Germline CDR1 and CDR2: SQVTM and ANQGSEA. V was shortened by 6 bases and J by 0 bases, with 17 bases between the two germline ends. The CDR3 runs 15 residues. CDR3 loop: CSVTEPTPANYGYTF. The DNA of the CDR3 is TGCAGCGTAACCGAACCAACCCCGGCTAACTATGGCTACACCTTC.

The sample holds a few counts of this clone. Here the CDR3 DNA reads TGTGCCAGCAGTGAAGACGGGACAGGGGGCTACGAGCAGTACTTC. Translated, it gives CASSEDGTGGYEQYF. V is TRBV6-1 and J is TRBJ2-7; TRBD1 matches at 11 bases. This CDR3 region has 15 residues. The V and J ends lost 1 base and 3 bases, in that order; junction bases with no gene match: 2. Germline CDR1 is MNHNS and CDR2 is SASEGT.

The CDR3 nucleotides read TGTGCCAGCTCATCCGGGACACCAAACGAGCAGTACTTC. It yields the protein CASSSGTPNEQYF. This rearrangement joins TRBV18 to TRBJ2-7; D might be TRBD1 (6 bases). V gave up 5 bases and J gave up 5 bases, with 13 bases separating them. Germline values: CDR1 KGHSH, CDR2 LQKENI. The CDR3 runs 13 residues.

The CDR3 DNA reads TGTGCCAGCAGTGAATTAACGGGTACCTACAATGAGCAGTTCTTC. Its translation is CASSELTGTYNEQFF. The chain couples TRBV25-1 to TRBJ2-1; D is unclear. Germline V lookup: CDR1 MGHDK, CDR2 SYGVNS. Trimming took 1 base from V and 2 from J, leaving 9 bases between them. CDR3 length: 15 amino acids.

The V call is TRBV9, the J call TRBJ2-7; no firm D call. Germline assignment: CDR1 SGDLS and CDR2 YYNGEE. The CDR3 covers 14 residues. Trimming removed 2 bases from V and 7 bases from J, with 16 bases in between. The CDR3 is CASSVGPDVREQYF. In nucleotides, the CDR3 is TGTGCCAGCAGCGTCGGCCCAGACGTGCGGGAGCAGTACTTC.

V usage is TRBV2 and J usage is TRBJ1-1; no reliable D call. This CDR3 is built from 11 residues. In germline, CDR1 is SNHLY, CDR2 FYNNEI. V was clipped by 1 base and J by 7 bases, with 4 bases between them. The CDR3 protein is CASSEGGEAFF. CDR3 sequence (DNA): TGTGCCAGCAGTGAAGGAGGTGAAGCTTTCTTT. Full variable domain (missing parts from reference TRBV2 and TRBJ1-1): EPEVTQTPSHQVTQMGQEVILRCVPISNHLYFYWYRQILGQKVEFLVSFYNNEISEKSEIFDDQFSVERPDGSNFTLKIRSTKLEDSAMYFCASSEGGEAFFGQGTRLTVV.

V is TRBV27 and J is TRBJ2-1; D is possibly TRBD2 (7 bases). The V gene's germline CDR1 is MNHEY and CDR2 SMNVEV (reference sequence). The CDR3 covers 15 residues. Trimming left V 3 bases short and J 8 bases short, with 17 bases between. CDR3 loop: CASSFREGGSDEQFF. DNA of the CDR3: TGTGCCAGCAGTTTCCGAGAGGGGGGGTCGGATGAGCAGTTCTTC.

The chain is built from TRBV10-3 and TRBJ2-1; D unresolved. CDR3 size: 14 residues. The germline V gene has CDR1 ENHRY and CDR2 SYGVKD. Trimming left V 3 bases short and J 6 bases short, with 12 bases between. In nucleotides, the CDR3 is TGTGCCATCAGTGACCGCTATACCACCAATGAGCAGTTCTTC. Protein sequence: CAISDRYTTNEQFF.

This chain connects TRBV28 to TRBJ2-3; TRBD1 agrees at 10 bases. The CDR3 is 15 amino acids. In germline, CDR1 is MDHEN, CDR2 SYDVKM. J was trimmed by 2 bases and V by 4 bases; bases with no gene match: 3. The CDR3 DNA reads TGTGCCAGCAGTTGGGACAGGGGCACCACAGATACGCAGTATTTT. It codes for CASSWDRGTTDTQYF.

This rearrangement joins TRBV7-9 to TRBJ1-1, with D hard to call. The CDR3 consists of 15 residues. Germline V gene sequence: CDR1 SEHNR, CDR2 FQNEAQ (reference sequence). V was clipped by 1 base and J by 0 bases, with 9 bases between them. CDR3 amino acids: CASSLGPGLNTEAFF. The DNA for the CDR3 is TGTGCCAGCAGCTTAGGTCCAGGCTTGAACACTGAAGCTTTCTTT. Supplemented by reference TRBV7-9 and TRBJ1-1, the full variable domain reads DTGVSQNPRHKITKRGQNVTFRCDPISEHNRLYWYRQTLGQGPEFLTYFQNEAQLEKSRLLSDRFSAERPKGSFSTLEIQRTEQGDSAMYLCASSLGPGLNTEAFFGQGTRLTVV.

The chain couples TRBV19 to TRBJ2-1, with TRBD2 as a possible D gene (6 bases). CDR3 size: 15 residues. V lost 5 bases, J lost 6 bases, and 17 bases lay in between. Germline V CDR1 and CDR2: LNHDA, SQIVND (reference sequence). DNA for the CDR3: TGTGCCAGTAGTGTCGGGACTGCCTTAGTCAATGAGCAGTTCTTC. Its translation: CASSVGTALVNEQFF.

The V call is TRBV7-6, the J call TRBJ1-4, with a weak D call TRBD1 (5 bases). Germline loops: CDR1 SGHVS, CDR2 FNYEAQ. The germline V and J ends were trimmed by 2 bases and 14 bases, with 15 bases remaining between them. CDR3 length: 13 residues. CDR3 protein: CASSLLGEVGLFF. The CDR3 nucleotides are TGTGCCAGCAGCTTACTAGGGGAAGTAGGCCTGTTTTTT.

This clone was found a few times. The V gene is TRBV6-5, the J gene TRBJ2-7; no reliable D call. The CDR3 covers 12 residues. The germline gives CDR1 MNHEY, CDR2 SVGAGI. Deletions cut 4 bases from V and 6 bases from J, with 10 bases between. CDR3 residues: CASSLGRTEQYF. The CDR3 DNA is TGTGCCAGCAGTTTGGGCCGCACCGAGCAGTACTTC.

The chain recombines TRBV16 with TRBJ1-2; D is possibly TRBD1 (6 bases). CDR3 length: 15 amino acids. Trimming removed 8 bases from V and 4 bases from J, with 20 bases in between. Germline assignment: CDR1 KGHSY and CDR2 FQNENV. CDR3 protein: CASCPDGGSTYGYTF. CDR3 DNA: TGTGCCAGCTGCCCGGATGGGGGCTCGACCTATGGCTACACCTTC. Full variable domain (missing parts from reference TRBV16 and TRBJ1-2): GEEVAQTPKHLVRGEGQKAKLYCAPIKGHSYVFWYQQVLKNEFKFLISFQNENVFDETGMPKERFSAKCLPNSPCSLEIQATKLEDSAVYFCASCPDGGSTYGYTFGSGTRLTVV.